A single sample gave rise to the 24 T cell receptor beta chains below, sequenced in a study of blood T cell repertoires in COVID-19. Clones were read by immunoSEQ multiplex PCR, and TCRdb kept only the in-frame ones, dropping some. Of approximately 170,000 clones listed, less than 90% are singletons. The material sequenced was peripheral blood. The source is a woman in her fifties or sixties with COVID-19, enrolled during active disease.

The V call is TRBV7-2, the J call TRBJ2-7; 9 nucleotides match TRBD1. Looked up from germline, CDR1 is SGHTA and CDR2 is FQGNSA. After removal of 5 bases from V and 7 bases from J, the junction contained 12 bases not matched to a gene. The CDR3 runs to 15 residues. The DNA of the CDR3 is TGTGCCAGCAGCCCCACGGACAGGGGAAGTACTGAGCAGTACTTC. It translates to CASSPTDRGSTEQYF. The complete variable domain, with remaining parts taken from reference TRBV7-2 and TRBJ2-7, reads GAGVSQSPSNKVTEKGKDVELRCDPISGHTALYWYRQSLGQGLEFLIYFQGNSAPDKSGLPSDRFSAERTGGSVSTLTIQRTQQEDSAVYLCASSPTDRGSTEQYFGPGTRLTVT.

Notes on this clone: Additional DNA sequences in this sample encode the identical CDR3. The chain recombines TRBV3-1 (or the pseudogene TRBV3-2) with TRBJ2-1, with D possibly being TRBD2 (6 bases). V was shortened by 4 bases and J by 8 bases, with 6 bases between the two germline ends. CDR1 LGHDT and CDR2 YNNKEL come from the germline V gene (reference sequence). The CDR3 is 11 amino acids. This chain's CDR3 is CASSRGDEQFF. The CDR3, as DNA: TGTGCCAGCAGCCGCGGGGATGAGCAGTTCTTC.

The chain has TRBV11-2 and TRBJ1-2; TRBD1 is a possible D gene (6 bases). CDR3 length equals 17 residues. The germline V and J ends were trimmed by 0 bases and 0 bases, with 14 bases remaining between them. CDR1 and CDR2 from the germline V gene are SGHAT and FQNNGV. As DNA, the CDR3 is TGTGCCAGCAGCTTAGATTTGGGAGGGGGTCCTAACTATGGCTACACCTTC. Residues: CASSLDLGGGPNYGYTF. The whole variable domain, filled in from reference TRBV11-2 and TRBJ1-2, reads EAGVAQSPRYKIIEKRQSVAFWCNPISGHATLYWYQQILGQGPKLLIQFQNNGVVDDSQLPKDRFSAERLKGVDSTLKIQPAKLEDSAVYLCASSLDLGGGPNYGYTFGSGTRLTVV.

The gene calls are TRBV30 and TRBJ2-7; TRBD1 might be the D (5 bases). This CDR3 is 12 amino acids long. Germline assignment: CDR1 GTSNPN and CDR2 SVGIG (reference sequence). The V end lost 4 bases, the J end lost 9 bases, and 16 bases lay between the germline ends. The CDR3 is CAWINGANGQYF. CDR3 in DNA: TGTGCCTGGATTAATGGGGCTAACGGGCAGTACTTC.

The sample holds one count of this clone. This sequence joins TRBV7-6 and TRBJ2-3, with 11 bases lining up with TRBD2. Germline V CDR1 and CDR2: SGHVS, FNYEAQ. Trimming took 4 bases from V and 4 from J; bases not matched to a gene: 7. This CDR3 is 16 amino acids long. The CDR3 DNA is TGTGCCAGCAGCTCACAACTTAGCGGGAGGGCAGATACGCAGTATTTT. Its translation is CASSSQLSGRADTQYF.

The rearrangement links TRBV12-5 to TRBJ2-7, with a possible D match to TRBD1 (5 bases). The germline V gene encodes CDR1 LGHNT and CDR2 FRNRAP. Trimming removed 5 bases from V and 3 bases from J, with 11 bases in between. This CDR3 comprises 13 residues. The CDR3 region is CASGRFDSYEQYF. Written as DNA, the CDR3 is TGTGCTAGTGGTCGTTTTGACAGCTACGAGCAGTACTTC. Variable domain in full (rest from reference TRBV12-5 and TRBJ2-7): DARVTQTPRHKVTEMGQEVTMRCQPILGHNTVFWYRQTMMQGLELLAYFRNRAPLDDSGMPKDRFSAEMPDATLATLKIQPSEPRDSAVYFCASGRFDSYEQYFGPGTRLTVT.

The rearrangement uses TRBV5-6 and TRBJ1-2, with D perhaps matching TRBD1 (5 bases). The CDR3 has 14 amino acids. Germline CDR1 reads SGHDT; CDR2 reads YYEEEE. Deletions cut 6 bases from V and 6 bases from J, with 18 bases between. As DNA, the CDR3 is TGTGCCAGCATCCGTTATGTGGGGCGTGATGGCTACACCTTC. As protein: CASIRYVGRDGYTF.

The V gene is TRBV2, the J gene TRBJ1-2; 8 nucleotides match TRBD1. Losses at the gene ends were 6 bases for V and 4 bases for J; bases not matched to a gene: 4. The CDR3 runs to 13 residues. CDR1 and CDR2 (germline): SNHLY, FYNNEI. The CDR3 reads CASRTGQAYGYTF. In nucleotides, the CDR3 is TGTGCCAGCAGAACGGGACAGGCCTATGGCTACACCTTC.

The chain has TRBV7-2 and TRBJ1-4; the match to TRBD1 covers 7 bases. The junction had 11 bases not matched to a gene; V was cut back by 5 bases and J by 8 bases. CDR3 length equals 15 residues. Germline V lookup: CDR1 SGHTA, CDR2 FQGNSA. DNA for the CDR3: TGTGCCAGCAGCCTGTACAGGGGTCTCGAAGAAAAACTGTTTTTT. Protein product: CASSLYRGLEEKLFF.

CDR3 region: CASSRGDSYEQYF. Here the CDR3 DNA reads TGTGCCAGCAGCAGGGGGGACAGCTACGAGCAGTACTTC. The chain combines TRBV7-9 with TRBJ2-7, with D perhaps matching TRBD1 (7 bases). Germline V gene sequence: CDR1 SEHNR, CDR2 FQNEAQ (reference sequence). V lost 5 bases to trimming and J lost 3 bases, with 11 bases between them. CDR3 length: 13 residues.

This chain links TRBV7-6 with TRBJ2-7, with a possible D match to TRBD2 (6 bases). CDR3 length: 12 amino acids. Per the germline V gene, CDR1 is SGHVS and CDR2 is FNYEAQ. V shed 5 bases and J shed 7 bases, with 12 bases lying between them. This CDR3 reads CASSQTGGEQYF. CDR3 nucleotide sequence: TGTGCCAGCAGCCAGACCGGGGGTGAGCAGTACTTC.

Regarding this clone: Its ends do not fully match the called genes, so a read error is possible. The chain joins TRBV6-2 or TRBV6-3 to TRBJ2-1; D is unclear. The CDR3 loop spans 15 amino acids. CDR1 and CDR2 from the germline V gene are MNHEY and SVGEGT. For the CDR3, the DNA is TGTGCCAGCAGTAACTCGCGGCATGGCCACAATGAGCAGTTCTTC. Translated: CASSNSRHGHNEQFF.

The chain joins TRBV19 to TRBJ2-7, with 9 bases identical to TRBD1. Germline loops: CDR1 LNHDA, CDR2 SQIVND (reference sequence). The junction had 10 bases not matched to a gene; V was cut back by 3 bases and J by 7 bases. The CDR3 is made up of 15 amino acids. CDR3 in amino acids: CASSMTGTGWREQYF. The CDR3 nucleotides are TGTGCCAGTAGTATGACCGGGACAGGGTGGAGGGAGCAGTACTTC.

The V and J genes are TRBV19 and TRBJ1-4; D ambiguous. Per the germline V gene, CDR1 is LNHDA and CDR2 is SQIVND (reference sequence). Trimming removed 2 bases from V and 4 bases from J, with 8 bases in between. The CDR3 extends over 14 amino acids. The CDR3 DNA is TGTGCCAGTAGTATAACGGGATTTAATGAAAAACTGTTTTTT. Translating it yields CASSITGFNEKLFF.

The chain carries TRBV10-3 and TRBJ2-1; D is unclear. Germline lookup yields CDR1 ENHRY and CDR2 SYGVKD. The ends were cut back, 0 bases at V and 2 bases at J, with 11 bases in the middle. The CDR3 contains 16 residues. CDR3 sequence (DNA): TGTGCCATCAGTGAGTCGAGTCCTCGAACCTACAATGAGCAGTTCTTC. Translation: CAISESSPRTYNEQFF.

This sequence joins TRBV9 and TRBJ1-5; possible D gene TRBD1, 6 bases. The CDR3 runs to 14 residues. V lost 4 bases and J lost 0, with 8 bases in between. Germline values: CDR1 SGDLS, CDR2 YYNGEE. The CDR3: CASSRTDSNQPQHF. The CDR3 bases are TGTGCCAGCAGCCGGACAGATAGCAATCAGCCCCAGCATTTT. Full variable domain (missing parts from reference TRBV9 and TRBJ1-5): DSGVTQTPKHLITATGQRVTLRCSPRSGDLSVYWYQQSLDQGLQFLIQYYNGEERAKGNILERFSAQQFPDLHSELNLSSLELGDSALYFCASSRTDSNQPQHFGDGTRLSIL.

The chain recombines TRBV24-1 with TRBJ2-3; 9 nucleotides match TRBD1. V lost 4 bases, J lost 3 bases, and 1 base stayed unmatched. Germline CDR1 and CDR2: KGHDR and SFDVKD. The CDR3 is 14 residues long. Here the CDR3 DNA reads TGTGCCACCAGTGAACAGGGGGCAACAGATACGCAGTATTTT. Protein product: CATSEQGATDTQYF.

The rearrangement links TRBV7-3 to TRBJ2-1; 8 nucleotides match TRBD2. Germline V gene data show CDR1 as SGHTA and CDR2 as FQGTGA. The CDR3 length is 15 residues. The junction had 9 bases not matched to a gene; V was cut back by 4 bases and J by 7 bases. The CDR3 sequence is CASSSKTSAGNEQFF. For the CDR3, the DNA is TGTGCCAGCAGCTCAAAGACTAGCGCCGGAAATGAGCAGTTCTTC.

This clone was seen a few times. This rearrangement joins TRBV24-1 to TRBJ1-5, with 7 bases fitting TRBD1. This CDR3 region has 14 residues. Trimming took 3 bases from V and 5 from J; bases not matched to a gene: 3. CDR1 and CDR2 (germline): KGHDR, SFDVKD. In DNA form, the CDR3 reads TGTGCCACCAGTGATCACAGGGGATATCAGCCCCAGCATTTT. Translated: CATSDHRGYQPQHF.

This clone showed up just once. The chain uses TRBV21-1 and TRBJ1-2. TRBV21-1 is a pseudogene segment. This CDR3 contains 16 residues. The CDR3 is CASSFTRGGDNYGYTF. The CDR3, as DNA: TGTGCCAGCAGCTTCACCCGGGGAGGGGATAACTATGGCTACACCTTC.

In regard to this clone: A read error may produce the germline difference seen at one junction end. CDR3 amino acids: CAGSPTGVGTYEQYF. The CDR3 coding sequence is TGTGCCGGCAGCCCCACAGGGGTCGGGACCTACGAGCAGTACTTC. The V call is TRBV3-1 (or the pseudogene TRBV3-2), the J call TRBJ2-7; 7 nucleotides match TRBD1. Germline CDR1 reads LGHDT; CDR2 reads YNNKEL (reference sequence). The CDR3 has 15 amino acids.

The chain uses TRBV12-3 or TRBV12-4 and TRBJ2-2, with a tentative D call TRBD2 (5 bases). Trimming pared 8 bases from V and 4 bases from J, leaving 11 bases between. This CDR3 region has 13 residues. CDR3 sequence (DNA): TGTGCCAGCCTTAATAGCGCCACCGGGGAGCTGTTTTTT. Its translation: CASLNSATGELFF.

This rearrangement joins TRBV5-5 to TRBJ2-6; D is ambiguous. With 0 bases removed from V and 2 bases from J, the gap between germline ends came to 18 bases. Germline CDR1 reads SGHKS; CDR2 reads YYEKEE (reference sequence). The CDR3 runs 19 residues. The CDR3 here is CASSLEQPFDGAGANVLTF. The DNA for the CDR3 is TGTGCCAGCAGCTTGGAACAACCATTCGATGGTGCTGGGGCCAACGTCCTGACTTTC.

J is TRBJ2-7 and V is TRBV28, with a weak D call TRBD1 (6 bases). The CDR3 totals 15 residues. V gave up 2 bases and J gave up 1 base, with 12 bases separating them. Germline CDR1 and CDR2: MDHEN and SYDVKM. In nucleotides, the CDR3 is TGTGCCAGCAGTTTACCCTCAGGGGCATCCTACGAGCAGTACTTC. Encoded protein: CASSLPSGASYEQYF.